These 9 T cell receptor beta chains were sequenced from one sample in a study of brain metastases from non-small cell lung cancer. Some clones are missing from TCRdb's copy, which holds only in-frame ones; the method was immunoSEQ multiplex PCR. The table has 15,000 or so clones, about 83% seen once; the top ten hold around 7.7%. The sample was primary lung tumor tissue. Receptor source: a donor at least 40 years old with non-small cell lung cancer.

V gene TRBV27 combines with J gene TRBJ1-2; TRBD1 matches 7 bases. The CDR3 spans 15 residues. Germline V lookup: CDR1 MNHEY, CDR2 SMNVEV (reference sequence). Trimming removed 5 bases from V and 4 bases from J; junction bases left unmatched: 10. CDR3 DNA: TGTGCCAGCAGTCCCCGTAACAGGGGAGTCTATGGCTACACCTTC. Its translation: CASSPRNRGVYGYTF.

The J gene is TRBJ2-7, the V gene TRBV10-2; D could derive from TRBD1 or TRBD2 (8 bases each). The CDR3 is 14 residues long. V was clipped by 5 bases and J by 4 bases, with 15 bases between them. Looked up from germline, CDR1 is WSHSY and CDR2 is SAAADI. CDR3 loop: CASSQGAGGYEQYV. CDR3 nucleotides: TGCGCCAGCAGTCAGGGGGCGGGGGGTTACGAGCAGTACGTC.

The DNA for the CDR3 is TGTGCCAGCAGGTCCCAGGGACTTACTAACTATGGCTACACCTTC. The encoded protein is CASRSQGLTNYGYTF. The J gene is TRBJ1-2, the V gene TRBV6-5, with a possible D match to TRBD1 (5 bases). V was pared by 6 bases and J by 0 bases, with 14 bases between. The CDR3 sequence is 15 residues long. Germline CDR1 and CDR2: MNHEY and SVGAGI.

The V and J genes are TRBV4-2 and TRBJ2-7; weak D call: TRBD1 (6 bases). The ends were cut back, 3 bases at V and 0 bases at J, with 12 bases in the middle. The CDR3 has 15 amino acids. The germline gives CDR1 LGHNA, CDR2 YNFKEQ. CDR3 coding DNA: TGTGCCAGCAGCCACCTGGACAGTCTCTCCTACGAGCAGTACTTC. It encodes CASSHLDSLSYEQYF.

The rearrangement joins TRBV27 to TRBJ1-2, with 7 bases fitting TRBD1. The J segment lost 4 bases and the V segment lost 2 bases, leaving 4 bases of the junction unmatched. From germline, CDR1 is MNHEY and CDR2 SMNVEV (reference sequence). This CDR3 contains 14 residues. The CDR3 sequence is CASSLEYRGYGYTF. The CDR3 DNA reads as TGTGCCAGCAGTTTAGAGTACAGGGGCTATGGCTACACCTTC.

The V and J genes are TRBV7-9 and TRBJ1-2; perhaps TRBD1 as D (5 bases). The CDR3 contains 14 residues. Germline V gene lookup returns CDR1 SEHNR and CDR2 FQNEAQ (reference sequence). Trimming cost V 1 base and J 7 bases, with 13 bases left between them. The CDR3 DNA follows: TGTGCCAGCAGCTTAGGCGGGGCGATTATTGGCTACACCTTC. It is translated as CASSLGGAIIGYTF. Together with reference TRBV7-9 and TRBJ1-2, the CDR3 gives the full variable domain: DTGVSQNPRHKITKRGQNVTFRCDPISEHNRLYWYRQTLGQGPEFLTYFQNEAQLEKSRLLSDRFSAERPKGSFSTLEIQRTEQGDSAMYLCASSLGGAIIGYTFGSGTRLTVV.

V gene TRBV24-1 combines with J gene TRBJ2-5; TRBD1 matches 9 bases. J lost 5 bases, V lost 3 bases, and 3 bases had no gene match. Per germline, CDR1 KGHDR and CDR2 SFDVKD. This CDR3 is 14 amino acids long. This CDR3 reads CATSDTGTGETQYF. CDR3 coding DNA: TGTGCCACCAGTGATACCGGGACAGGGGAGACCCAGTACTTC.

J is TRBJ1-5 and V is TRBV4-2, with a weak D call TRBD1 (6 bases). Germline CDR1 LGHNA, CDR2 YNFKEQ. CDR3 length: 19 residues. The V and J ends lost 2 bases and 0 bases respectively, with 20 bases between them. The CDR3 loop is CASSQTPTSGVYSNQPQHF. Written as DNA, the CDR3 is TGTGCCAGCAGCCAAACTCCTACTTCAGGGGTTTATAGCAATCAGCCCCAGCATTTT.

In the case of this clone: One end of the junction is discordant with germline, which a read error may explain. V is TRBV2 and J is TRBJ2-3; D assignment may be TRBD1 or TRBD2 (5 bases each). The CDR3 contains 13 residues. Per the germline V gene, CDR1 is SNHLY and CDR2 is FYNNEI. The CDR3 loop is CASSQGEGDMQYF. The CDR3 region has the DNA TGTGCCAGCAGCCAGGGAGAAGGAGATATGCAGTATTTT.